The next 26 T cell receptor beta chains were all read from a single sample in a study of blood T cells in healthy people across ages. A second PCR of roughly 7 to 11 cycles used a sample-barcoded 5' primer and a J-beta primer mix. TCRdb re-called the 5' RACE reads with MiXCR, one entry per CDR3 protein. The sample includes about 730,000 distinct CDR3 sequences, about 40% of them seen just once. The sequencing sample was made of blood. The receptor set was obtained from a woman between 55 and 75 years old in good health.

The table lists this clonotype with many counts. The chain links TRBV3-1 to TRBJ2-5; 12 bases fit TRBD2. V lost 5 bases, J lost 2 bases, and 6 bases stayed unmatched. The CDR3 has 16 amino acids. Germline V CDR1 and CDR2: LGHDT, YNNKEL (reference sequence). The CDR3 region has the DNA TGTGCCAGCAGCGCGGGACTAGCGGGCGGTCAAGAGACCCAGTACTTC. Encoded protein: CASSAGLAGGQETQYF.

This clonotype came up a few times. This chain links TRBV11-2 with TRBJ2-1; no firm D call. The CDR3 consists of 15 residues. Germline assignment: CDR1 SGHAT and CDR2 FQNNGV. V was shortened by 6 bases and J by 6 bases, with 18 bases between the two germline ends. The CDR3 protein is CASSQTSAVSNEQFF. The DNA of the CDR3 is TGTGCCAGCAGTCAGACCAGCGCAGTCAGCAATGAGCAGTTCTTC.

This clonotype was detected a few times. This rearrangement joins TRBV3-1 to TRBJ2-7; 8 nucleotides align to TRBD1. The CDR3 has 14 amino acids. Germline CDR1 and CDR2: LGHDT and YNNKEL (reference sequence). J lost 4 bases, V lost 1 base, and 3 bases had no gene match. The CDR3 DNA is TGTGCCAGCAGCCAAGGGACAGGGCGGTACGAGCAGTACTTC. It translates to CASSQGTGRYEQYF.

This clonotype was counted a single time. V and J are TRBV12-3 or TRBV12-4 and TRBJ1-6, with 8 positions matching TRBD1. The trim removed 6 bases at V and 9 bases at J, leaving 7 bases unmatched. The CDR3 consists of 14 residues. The CDR3 DNA sequence: TGTGCCAGCAGCGCCGGGACAGGCTCTTCACCCCTCCACTTT. Translation: CASSAGTGSSPLHF.

This rearrangement joins TRBV7-9 to TRBJ2-5; no firm D call. Trimming cost V 3 bases and J 4 bases, with 9 bases left between them. The CDR3 runs to 13 residues. Germline V gives CDR1 SEHNR, CDR2 FQNEAQ (reference sequence). CDR3 in amino acids: CASSFPPGETQYF. The CDR3 nucleotides are TGTGCCAGCAGCTTTCCACCAGGAGAGACCCAGTACTTC.

This chain joins TRBV6-1 and TRBJ1-4, with D possibly being TRBD1 (6 bases). This CDR3 spans 17 amino acids. The V gene's germline CDR1 is MNHNS and CDR2 SASEGT. The ends were cut back, 2 bases at V and 0 bases at J, with 13 bases in the middle. In nucleotides, the CDR3 is TGTGCCAGCAGTGAATGGGAGGGACAAGCAACTAATGAAAAACTGTTTTTT. This encodes CASSEWEGQATNEKLFF.

About this clonotype itself: A much larger clone is a single base away; this may be a read error. J is TRBJ2-5 and V is TRBV7-2; the D gene is possibly TRBD2 (5 bases). Germline values: CDR1 SGHTA, CDR2 FQGNSA. This CDR3 has 15 residues. Trimming took 4 bases from V and 4 from J, leaving 16 bases between them. The CDR3 loop is CASSSGGPLRETQYF. The CDR3 coding sequence is TGTGCCAGCAGCTCAGGAGGCCCATTACGAGAGACCCAGTACTTC. The whole variable domain, remainder taken from reference TRBV7-2 and TRBJ2-5, is GAGVSQSPSNKVTEKGKDVELRCDPISGHTALYWYRQSLGQGLEFLIYFQGNSAPDKSGLPSDRFSAERTGGSVSTLTIQRTQQEDSAVYLCASSSGGPLRETQYFGPGTRLLVL.

In its sample, this clonotype was seen a few times. The chain uses TRBV6-2 or TRBV6-3 and TRBJ2-3; TRBD2 matches 8 bases. Germline assignment: CDR1 MNHEY and CDR2 SVGEGT. V lost 0 bases to trimming and J lost 0 bases; unmatched junction nucleotides: 14. The CDR3 consists of 20 residues. CDR3 in amino acids: CASSYSTSGPAGVSTDTQYF. The CDR3 nucleotides are TGTGCCAGCAGTTACTCCACATCAGGACCAGCGGGAGTGAGCACAGATACGCAGTATTTT.

This clonotype was picked up a small number of times. The rearrangement joins TRBV7-2 to TRBJ2-7, with TRBD2 matching 12 bases. V shed 1 base and J 1 base; nucleotides not matched to a gene: 8. The CDR3 sequence is 18 residues long. Germline CDR1 SGHTA, CDR2 FQGNSA. The CDR3 DNA sequence: TGTGCCAGCAGCTTAGGGTCTACTAGCGGGAGGTGGTCCTACGAGCAGTACTTC. This translates into CASSLGSTSGRWSYEQYF.

CDR3 region: CASSPTTMNPQETQYF. DNA of the CDR3: TGCGCCAGCAGTCCTACGACGATGAACCCTCAAGAGACCCAGTACTTC. The J gene is TRBJ2-5, the V gene TRBV10-2, with D uncertain. Looked up from germline, CDR1 is WSHSY and CDR2 is SAAADI. There are 16 residues in the CDR3. The V gene lost 5 bases and the J gene lost 2 bases, with 18 bases spanning the gap.

The CDR3 here is CASSLALRGGGETQYF. Here the CDR3 DNA reads TGTGCCAGCAGCTTAGCTCTGCGGGGGGGCGGAGAGACCCAGTACTTC. This rearrangement joins TRBV7-2 to TRBJ2-5, with TRBD2 matching 9 bases. The CDR3 consists of 16 residues. Germline V gene sequence: CDR1 SGHTA, CDR2 FQGNSA. V lost 0 bases to trimming and J lost 4 bases; unmatched junction nucleotides: 6.

The chain carries TRBV20-1 and TRBJ2-7; D gene uncertain. The CDR3 has 12 residues. Trimming shortened V by 0 bases and J by 5 bases, and 8 bases separated the two germline ends. Germline-derived CDR1 and CDR2 are DFQATT and SNEGSKA (reference sequence). CDR3 loop: CSARERPHEQYF. The CDR3, as DNA: TGCAGTGCTAGAGAGAGACCCCACGAGCAGTACTTC.

This chain joins TRBV12-3 or TRBV12-4 and TRBJ2-1, with a weak D call TRBD2 (6 bases). V was clipped by 5 bases and J by 10 bases, with 21 bases between them. The length of the CDR3 is 15 residues. The CDR3 loop reads CASSPRGLGTKEQFF. CDR3 nucleotides: TGTGCCAGCAGTCCAAGGGGACTGGGTACAAAGGAGCAGTTCTTC.

This clonotype was detected only a few times. This chain uses TRBV11-1 with TRBJ1-6; 9 bases are shared with TRBD1. V dropped 0 bases and J dropped 5; count of bases not matched to a gene: 5. CDR1 is SGHAT and CDR2 is FQDESV in the germline V gene (reference sequence). This CDR3 has 17 residues. CDR3 sequence: CASSLASGTGNNSPLHF. The CDR3 DNA reads as TGTGCCAGCAGCTTAGCCTCCGGGACAGGGAATAATTCACCCCTCCACTTT.

This clonotype appeared many times. The chain recombines TRBV18 with TRBJ2-5, with D unclear. Germline V gene data show CDR1 as KGHSH and CDR2 as LQKENI. CDR3 size: 12 residues. The V end was cut by 3 bases, the J end by 1 base, with 3 bases between. DNA of the CDR3: TGTGCCAGCTCACCCGTCCAAGAGACCCAGTACTTC. It is translated as CASSPVQETQYF.

Only a few counts were recorded for this clonotype. The V call is TRBV6-5, the J call TRBJ2-1; tentatively, D is TRBD2 (6 bases). The CDR3 totals 15 residues. Deletions cut 5 bases from V and 5 bases from J, with 16 bases between. Per germline, CDR1 MNHEY and CDR2 SVGAGI. The CDR3 DNA reads TGTGCCAGCAGTCGGAGGGCCCTGATCAACAATGAGCAGTTCTTC. Its translation: CASSRRALINNEQFF.

The chain carries TRBV5-1 and TRBJ1-2; D not certain. The V gene's germline CDR1 is SGHRS and CDR2 YFSETQ. This CDR3 region has 14 residues. Trimming shortened V by 0 bases and J by 8 bases, and 14 bases separated the two germline ends. CDR3 in DNA: TGCGCCAGCAGCTTGGAGGTTTCCACTACCGGCTACACCTTC. Amino acid sequence: CASSLEVSTTGYTF.

This chain links TRBV4-3 with TRBJ1-5; D unresolved. The germline V and J ends were trimmed by 4 bases and 9 bases, with 13 bases remaining between them. The CDR3 is 13 residues long. The germline CDR1 and CDR2 sequences are LGHNA and YSLEER. As DNA, the CDR3 is TGCGCCAGCAGCCGAGGCCTTTCATTGCCCCAGCATTTT. This gives the protein CASSRGLSLPQHF.

The gene calls are TRBV12-3 or TRBV12-4 and TRBJ2-1; D perhaps matches TRBD2 (6 bases). The CDR3 runs 14 residues. Trimming shortened V by 3 bases and J by 9 bases, and 15 bases separated the two germline ends. This CDR3 is CASSFWASEGEQFF. Here the CDR3 DNA reads TGTGCCAGCAGTTTTTGGGCTAGCGAGGGTGAGCAGTTCTTC.

This clonotype was seen only once. This sequence joins TRBV29-1 and TRBJ2-7; D is perhaps TRBD1 (5 bases). The V and J ends lost 1 base and 0 bases respectively, with 13 bases between them. The CDR3 spans 15 residues. CDR1 is SQVTM, CDR2 ANQGSEA, per germline. DNA for the CDR3: TGCAGCGTTGAAGGCACGACAGAGAGCTCCTACGAGCAGTACTTC. It is translated as CSVEGTTESSYEQYF.

This clonotype occurred a few times. The genes are TRBV6-2 or TRBV6-3 and TRBJ1-1; 7 nucleotides match TRBD1. Losses at the gene ends were 4 bases for V and 5 bases for J; bases not matched to a gene: 7. The CDR3 covers 14 residues. Germline V lookup: CDR1 MNHEY, CDR2 SVGEGT. The CDR3, as DNA: TGTGCCAGCAGTTCGAACAGGGGTGGAACTGAAGCTTTCTTT. It encodes CASSSNRGGTEAFF.

The chain couples TRBV6-6 to TRBJ2-3; TRBD1 or TRBD2 may be the D gene (5 bases each). In germline, CDR1 is MNHNY, CDR2 SVGAGI (reference sequence). V was trimmed by 5 bases and J by 3 bases, leaving 15 bases between them. There are 15 residues in the CDR3. The CDR3 bases are TGTGCCAGCAGTAGGGGACGAGCGGCTACAGATACGCAGTATTTT. Amino acid sequence: CASSRGRAATDTQYF.

V is TRBV7-2 and J is TRBJ1-5, with D uncertain. In germline, CDR1 is SGHTA, CDR2 FQGNSA. The germline V and J ends were trimmed by 1 base and 4 bases, with 14 bases remaining between them. This CDR3 spans 16 amino acids. CDR3 DNA sequence: TGTGCCAGCAGCTTAGTTGGCGGGGTTGGAAATCAGCCCCAGCATTTT. Translating gives CASSLVGGVGNQPQHF. The full variable domain, its missing parts supplied by reference TRBV7-2 and TRBJ1-5, is GAGVSQSPSNKVTEKGKDVELRCDPISGHTALYWYRQSLGQGLEFLIYFQGNSAPDKSGLPSDRFSAERTGGSVSTLTIQRTQQEDSAVYLCASSLVGGVGNQPQHFGDGTRLSIL.

The chain carries TRBV20-1 and TRBJ2-5, with 8 positions matching TRBD1. Unmatched junction bases numbered 6, after V lost 2 bases and J lost 4 bases. Germline V CDR1 and CDR2: DFQATT, SNEGSKA (reference sequence). CDR3 size: 14 residues. The CDR3 sequence: CSARRQGARETQYF. The CDR3 DNA is TGCAGTGCTAGACGGCAGGGGGCTCGAGAGACCCAGTACTTC.

Worth noting for this clonotype: A read error may explain this, as a much larger clone is one base away. The chain couples TRBV12-3 or TRBV12-4 to TRBJ2-3; 9 bases are shared with TRBD2. This CDR3 is built from 15 residues. CDR3 loop: CASRSRLAVGDAQYF. The CDR3 DNA follows: TGTGCCAGCAGAAGCCGACTAGCGGTAGGAGATGCGCAGTATTTT.

This clonotype was seen many times. The chain has TRBV6-2 or TRBV6-3 and TRBJ2-1; 9 bases align to TRBD2. CDR3 length: 24 amino acids. Germline V gene sequence: CDR1 MNHEY, CDR2 SVGEGT. The trim removed 0 bases at V and 0 bases at J, leaving 24 bases unmatched. The chain's CDR3 is CASSYSRGILKVVLAGPSYNEQFF. The CDR3 DNA reads as TGTGCCAGCAGTTACTCAAGAGGTATCTTAAAGGTTGTCCTAGCGGGACCCTCCTACAATGAGCAGTTCTTC.